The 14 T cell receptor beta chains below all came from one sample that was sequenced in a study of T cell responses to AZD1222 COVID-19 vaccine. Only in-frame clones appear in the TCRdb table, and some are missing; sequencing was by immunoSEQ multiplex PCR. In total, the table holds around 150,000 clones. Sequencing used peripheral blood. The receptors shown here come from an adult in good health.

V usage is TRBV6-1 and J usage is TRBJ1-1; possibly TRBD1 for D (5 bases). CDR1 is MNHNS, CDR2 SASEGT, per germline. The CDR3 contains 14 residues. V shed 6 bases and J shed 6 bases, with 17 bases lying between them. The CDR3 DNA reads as TGTGCCAGCAGACCCTCGGGGGAGGTCTCTGAAGCTTTCTTT. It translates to CASRPSGEVSEAFF.

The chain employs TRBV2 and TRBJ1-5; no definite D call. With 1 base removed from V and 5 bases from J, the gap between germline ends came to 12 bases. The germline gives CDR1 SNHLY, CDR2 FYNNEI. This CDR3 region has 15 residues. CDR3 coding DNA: TGTGCCAGCAGTGAAGGCACCATTGGGTATCAGCCCCAGCATTTT. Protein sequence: CASSEGTIGYQPQHF.

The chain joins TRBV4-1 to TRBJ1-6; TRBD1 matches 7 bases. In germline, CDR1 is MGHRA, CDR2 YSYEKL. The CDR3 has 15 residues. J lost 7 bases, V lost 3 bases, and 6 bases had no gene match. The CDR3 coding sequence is TGCGCCAGCAGCCAGCCGGGACAGAAGAATTCACCCCTCCACTTT. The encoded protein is CASSQPGQKNSPLHF.

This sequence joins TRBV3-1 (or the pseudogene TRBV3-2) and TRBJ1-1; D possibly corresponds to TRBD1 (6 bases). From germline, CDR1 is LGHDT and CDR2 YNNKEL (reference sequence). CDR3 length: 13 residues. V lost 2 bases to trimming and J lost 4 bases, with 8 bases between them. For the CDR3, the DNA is TGTGCCAGCAGCCAACAAGGGGGCACTGAAGCTTTCTTT. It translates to CASSQQGGTEAFF.

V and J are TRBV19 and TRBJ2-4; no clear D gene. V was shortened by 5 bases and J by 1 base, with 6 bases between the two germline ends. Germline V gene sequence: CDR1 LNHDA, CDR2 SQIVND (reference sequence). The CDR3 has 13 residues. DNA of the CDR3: TGTGCCAGTAGTGGCTGGGCCAAAAACATTCAGTACTTC. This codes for CASSGWAKNIQYF.

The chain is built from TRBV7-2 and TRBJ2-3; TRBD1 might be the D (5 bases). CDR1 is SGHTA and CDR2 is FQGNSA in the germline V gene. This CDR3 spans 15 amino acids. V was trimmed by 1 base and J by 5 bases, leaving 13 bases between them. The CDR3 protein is CASSLVSGRVDTQYF. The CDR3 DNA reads TGTGCCAGCAGCTTAGTATCGGGCAGGGTAGATACGCAGTATTTT. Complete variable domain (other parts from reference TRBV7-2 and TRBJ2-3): GAGVSQSPSNKVTEKGKDVELRCDPISGHTALYWYRQSLGQGLEFLIYFQGNSAPDKSGLPSDRFSAERTGGSVSTLTIQRTQQEDSAVYLCASSLVSGRVDTQYFGPGTRLTVL.

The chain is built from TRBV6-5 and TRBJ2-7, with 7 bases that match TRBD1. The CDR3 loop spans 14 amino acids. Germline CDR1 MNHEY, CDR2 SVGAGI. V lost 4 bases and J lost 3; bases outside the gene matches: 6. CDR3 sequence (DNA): TGTGCCAGCAGTTCATGGACAGGTAACTACGAGCAGTACTTC. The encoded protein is CASSSWTGNYEQYF.

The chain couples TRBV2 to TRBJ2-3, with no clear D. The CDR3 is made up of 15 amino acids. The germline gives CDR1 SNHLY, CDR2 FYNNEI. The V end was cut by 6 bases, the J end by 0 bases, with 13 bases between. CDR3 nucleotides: TGTGCCAGCAGGGCCGAAAGAGCTAGCACAGATACGCAGTATTTT. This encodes CASRAERASTDTQYF.

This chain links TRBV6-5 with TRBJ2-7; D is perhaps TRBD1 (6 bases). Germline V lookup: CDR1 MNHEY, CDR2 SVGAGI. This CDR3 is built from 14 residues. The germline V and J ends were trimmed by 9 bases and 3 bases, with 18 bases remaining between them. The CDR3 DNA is TGTGCCAGTATCGAGGACAGTACCCGCTACGAGCAGTACTTC. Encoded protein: CASIEDSTRYEQYF.

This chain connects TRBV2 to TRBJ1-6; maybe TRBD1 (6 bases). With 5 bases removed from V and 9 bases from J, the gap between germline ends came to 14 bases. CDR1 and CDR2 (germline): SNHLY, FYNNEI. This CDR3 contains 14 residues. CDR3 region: CASSIVQGSSPLHF. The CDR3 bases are TGTGCCAGCAGTATCGTCCAGGGGAGTTCACCCCTCCACTTT.

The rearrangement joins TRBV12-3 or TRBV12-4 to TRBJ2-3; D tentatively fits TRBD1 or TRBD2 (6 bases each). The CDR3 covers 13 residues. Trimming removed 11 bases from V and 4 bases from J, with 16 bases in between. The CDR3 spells CASGGRSADTQYF. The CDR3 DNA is TGTGCCTCTGGGGGGCGCTCCGCAGATACGCAGTATTTT.

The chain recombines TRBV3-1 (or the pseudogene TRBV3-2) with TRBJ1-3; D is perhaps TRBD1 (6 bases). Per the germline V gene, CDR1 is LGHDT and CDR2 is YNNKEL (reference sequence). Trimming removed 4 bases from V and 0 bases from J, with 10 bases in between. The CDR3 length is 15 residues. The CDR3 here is CASSPVRGSGNTIYF. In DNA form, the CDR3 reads TGTGCCAGCAGCCCAGTCAGGGGCTCTGGAAACACCATATATTTT.

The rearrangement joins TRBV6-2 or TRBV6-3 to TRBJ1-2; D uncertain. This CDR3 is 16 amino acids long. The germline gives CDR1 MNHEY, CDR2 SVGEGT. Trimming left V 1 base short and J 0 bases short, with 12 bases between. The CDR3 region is CASSYFTWQSNYGYTF. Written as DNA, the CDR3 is TGTGCCAGCAGTTACTTCACATGGCAGTCTAACTATGGCTACACCTTC.

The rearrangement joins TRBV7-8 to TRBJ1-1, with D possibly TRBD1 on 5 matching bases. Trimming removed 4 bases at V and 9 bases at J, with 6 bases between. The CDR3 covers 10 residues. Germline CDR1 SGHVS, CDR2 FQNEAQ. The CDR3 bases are TGTGCCAGCAGCTCAGGGAAAGCTTTCTTT. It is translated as CASSSGKAFF.